Following are 15 T cell receptor beta chains from one sample sequenced in a study of T cells after yellow fever vaccination. MiXCR was run by TCRdb on the 5' RACE reads, yielding one entry per CDR3 protein. Of 320,000 or so distinct CDR3 sequences listed, 7% to 10% were seen once; the top ten hold around 17%. The input for sequencing was PBMCs, taken roughly 45 days after the first yellow fever vaccination. The receptor source for this set is a man aged 18 to 35 who received the YFV17D yellow fever vaccine.

V is TRBV19 and J is TRBJ1-1; D uncertain. CDR1 LNHDA and CDR2 SQIVND come from the germline V gene (reference sequence). V was trimmed by 4 bases and J by 1 base, leaving 7 bases between them. The CDR3 is 13 residues long. The DNA for the CDR3 is TGTGCCAGTAGTAACCCTCAGAACACTGAAGCTTTCTTT. This codes for CASSNPQNTEAFF.

The chain carries TRBV7-2 and TRBJ2-5; TRBD2 aligns across 10 bases. With 6 bases clipped from V and 4 bases from J, the junction kept 5 bases outside the gene matches. CDR1 and CDR2 from the germline V gene are SGHTA and FQGNSA. This CDR3 is built from 14 residues. Here the CDR3 DNA reads TGTGCCAGCAGACAGCGGGGGGGCCCAGAGACCCAGTACTTC. Its protein is CASRQRGGPETQYF.

This clonotype was seen a handful of times. The chain has TRBV9 and TRBJ2-7; D gene uncertain. The CDR3 has 11 residues. Trimming cost V 4 bases and J 6 bases, with 8 bases left between them. Germline loops: CDR1 SGDLS, CDR2 YYNGEE. This chain's CDR3 is CASSPLSEQYV. CDR3 DNA sequence: TGTGCCAGCAGCCCCCTCTCCGAGCAGTACGTC.

Worth noting for this clonotype: This may come from a read error, since a much larger clone is one base off. The J gene is TRBJ2-7, the V gene TRBV3-1; no clear D. The CDR3 runs 12 residues. In germline, CDR1 is LGHDT, CDR2 YNNKEL (reference sequence). The ends were cut back, 8 bases at V and 4 bases at J, with 12 bases in the middle. CDR3 loop: CASCRDIYEQYV. CDR3 bases: TGTGCCAGCTGCCGAGACATTTACGAGCAGTACGTC.

The chain is built from TRBV4-3 and TRBJ2-3; 10 positions agree with TRBD1. Trimming at V came to 0 bases and at J to 5 bases, leaving 17 bases not matched to a gene. The CDR3 covers 20 residues. The germline V gene encodes CDR1 LGHNA and CDR2 YSLEER. In DNA form, the CDR3 reads TGCGCCAGCAGCCAAGAGGATAGCTTTGGGACAGGGGTAGGAATAGATACGCAGTATTTT. Translated, it gives CASSQEDSFGTGVGIDTQYF.

This chain connects TRBV4-3 to TRBJ2-1, with TRBD1 matching 11 bases. This CDR3 is 15 amino acids long. Germline V gene sequence: CDR1 LGHNA, CDR2 YSLEER. Germline trimming cut 1 base from V and 7 bases from J; bases unmatched to any gene: 3. The CDR3 DNA reads TGCGCCAGCAGCCAAGTGGGACAGGGGGTGAATGAGCAGTTCTTC. It codes for CASSQVGQGVNEQFF.

This clonotype was observed a handful of times. J is TRBJ2-7 and V is TRBV3-1; D not resolved. The CDR3 is 12 residues long. Germline V gives CDR1 LGHDT, CDR2 YNNKEL (reference sequence). The germline V and J ends were trimmed by 1 base and 4 bases, with 5 bases remaining between them. The CDR3 is CASSQGSYEQYF. The CDR3 coding sequence is TGTGCCAGCAGCCAAGGGTCTTACGAGCAGTACTTC.

This clonotype was picked up many times. The gene calls are TRBV7-2 and TRBJ2-3; D uncertain. V lost 5 bases and J lost 2, with 14 bases in between. The CDR3 loop spans 15 amino acids. Germline V gene data show CDR1 as SGHTA and CDR2 as FQGNSA. This chain's CDR3 is CASSPRGADTDTQYF. CDR3 coding DNA: TGTGCCAGCAGCCCCCGTGGTGCAGACACAGATACGCAGTATTTT.

CDR3 DNA sequence: TGTGCCAGCAGCTTAGCACGGGGGGGGGTACTTAGCCCCCCAGATACGCAGTATTTT. Its translation is CASSLARGGVLSPPDTQYF. The chain has TRBV7-2 and TRBJ2-3, with 8 nucleotides matching TRBD2. The germline V gene has CDR1 SGHTA and CDR2 FQGNSA. The trim removed 0 bases at V and 4 bases at J, leaving 15 bases unmatched. The CDR3 totals 19 residues.

This clonotype was seen many times. The rearrangement uses TRBV4-1 and TRBJ2-5; D may be TRBD1 (6 bases). Germline V gene lookup returns CDR1 MGHRA and CDR2 YSYEKL. CDR3 length: 15 amino acids. V was shortened by 4 bases and J by 1 base, with 13 bases between the two germline ends. CDR3 DNA sequence: TGCGCCAGCAGCCTCGGGACACCGTTCCAAGAGACCCAGTACTTC. It translates to CASSLGTPFQETQYF.

This chain uses TRBV10-3 with TRBJ2-1; D is perhaps TRBD2 (5 bases). Trimming removed 5 bases at V and 7 bases at J, with 12 bases between. The germline gives CDR1 ENHRY, CDR2 SYGVKD. The CDR3 runs 13 residues. CDR3 in DNA: TGTGCCATCAGTAGTCCTAGCCGAAATGAGCAGTTCTTC. It codes for CAISSPSRNEQFF.

The V call is TRBV20-1, the J call TRBJ2-5, with 9 bases that match TRBD2. CDR3 length: 15 residues. After removal of 3 bases from V and 4 bases from J, the junction contained 9 bases not matched to a gene. From germline, CDR1 is DFQATT and CDR2 SNEGSKA (reference sequence). The CDR3 sequence is CSASFAGGPRETQYF. The DNA of the CDR3 is TGCAGTGCTAGTTTCGCGGGGGGGCCCCGAGAGACCCAGTACTTC.

This clonotype was picked up many times. The CDR3 sequence: CASSLAATRANYGYTF. The CDR3, as DNA: TGTGCCAGCAGCTTAGCAGCGACTCGAGCTAACTATGGCTACACCTTC. The chain is built from TRBV7-2 and TRBJ1-2; D not resolved. The CDR3 has 16 amino acids. V was cut by 0 bases and J by 0 bases, with 11 bases left in between. Germline-derived CDR1 and CDR2 are SGHTA and FQGNSA.

J is TRBJ2-3 and V is TRBV10-1, with a weak D call TRBD2 (7 bases). V was trimmed by 4 bases and J by 1 base, leaving 12 bases between them. The CDR3 spans 15 residues. Germline CDR1 reads WNHNN; CDR2 reads SYGVQD (reference sequence). Here the CDR3 reads CASSGAGAGTDTQYF. The DNA of the CDR3 is TGCGCCAGCAGTGGGGCGGGGGCGGGCACAGATACGCAGTATTTT.

The V call is TRBV6-1, the J call TRBJ2-3; D assignment may be TRBD1 or TRBD2 (6 bases each). Germline-derived CDR1 and CDR2 are MNHNS and SASEGT. The V end was cut by 10 bases, the J end by 6 bases, with 17 bases between. This CDR3 has 13 amino acids. The chain's CDR3 is CATERRGVDTQYF. Here the CDR3 DNA reads TGTGCCACGGAGCGTAGGGGGGTGGATACGCAGTATTTT.